This is a list of T cell receptor beta chains from one sample in a study of blood T cell repertoires in COVID-19. Profiling relied on immunoSEQ multiplex PCR, and the TCRdb table lists in-frame clones only, not all of them. The sample holds roughly 200,000 clones, around nine tenths seen once. The sequenced sample was peripheral blood. The receptor source for this set is a woman aged 18-29 years who had recovered from COVID-19. The CDR3 runs from the conserved cysteine through the conserved F or W. D genes are given only for firm matches. Clone size is stated in some rows and not others, as once, few, many or a class when expanded.

TRBV19	TRBJ2-1	TRBD2	.	TGTGCCAGTAATTCGGGACTAGCGGGAGCAGACAATGAGCAGTTCTTC	CASNSGLAGADNEQFF
TRBV5-4	TRBJ2-1	TRBD2	.	TGTGCCAGCAGCGATGGACTAGCGGGAAACTACAATGAGCAGTTCTTC	CASSDGLAGNYNEQFF
TRBV4-3	TRBJ1-5	.	.	TGCGCCAGCAGCCAAGATTTCCAGGGAAGTCAGCCCCAGCATTTT	CASSQDFQGSQPQHF
TRBV4-1	TRBJ2-1	TRBD2	.	TGCGCCAGCAGCCAAGCACCAGCGGGGGGAGTTGATGAGCAGTTCTTC	CASSQAPAGGVDEQFF
TRBV28	TRBJ1-6	.	.	TGTGCCAGCAGTTTAGTACAGGAAAATTCACCCCTCCACTTT	CASSLVQENSPLHF
TRBV9	TRBJ2-2	TRBD2	few	TGTGCCAGCAGCGTAGGGACTAGCGGGAGAAGGGGTACCGGGGAGCTGTTTTTT	CASSVGTSGRRGTGELFF
TRBV5-6	TRBJ2-1	TRBD2	.	TGTGCCAGCAATCTACTAGCGGGAGAGCGTGGCAATGAGCAGTTCTTC	CASNLLAGERGNEQFF
TRBV7-2	TRBJ2-2	TRBD1	.	TGTGCCAGCAGGCCACCCGGGACAGTAAACACCGGGGAGCTGTTTTTT	CASRPPGTVNTGELFF
TRBV27	TRBJ2-2	TRBD2	.	TGTGCCAGCAGTTTATGGTTCGGACTAGCGGGGGGGCACGGGGAGCTGTTTTTT	CASSLWFGLAGGHGELFF
TRBV6-2/TRBV6-3	TRBJ2-7	.	.	TGTGCCAGCAGTTCCGACAACTACGAGCAGTACTTC	CASSSDNYEQYF
TRBV4-1	TRBJ1-3	TRBD1	.	TGCGCCAGCAGTTCCGACAGGGGAGGGGACACCATATATTTT	CASSSDRGGDTIYF
TRBV7-8	TRBJ2-1	TRBD2	.	TGTGCCAGCAGCCTTACTAGCGGGAGTTTATTGACAAGCTCCTACAATGAGCAGTTCTTC	CASSLTSGSLLTSSYNEQFF
TRBV6-5	TRBJ1-2	.	.	TGTGCCAGCAACCCGACGGGGGTTGGCTATGGCTACACCTTC	CASNPTGVGYGYTF
TRBV25-1	TRBJ2-1	TRBD2	.	TGTGCCAGCAGTGTGACTAGCGGGAGGGTAGGCAATGAGCAGTTCTTC	CASSVTSGRVGNEQFF
TRBV7-3	TRBJ2-3	TRBD2	few	TGTGCCAGCAGCCCGGCGGGCGGGGGGGGGCCCCCAGATACGCAGTATTTT	CASSPAGGGGPPDTQYF
TRBV11-1	TRBJ2-1	.	.	TGTGCCAGCAGCTTAGGGACGGCGGGGTACAATGAGCAGTTCTTC	CASSLGTAGYNEQFF
TRBV2	TRBJ1-4	.	.	TGTGCCAGCAGTGAAGCGGGGGCTCAAGGTGAAAAACTGTTTTTT	CASSEAGAQGEKLFF
TRBV6-6	TRBJ2-7	.	.	TGTGCCAGCATCGGGACATGGGGGGAGCAGTACTTC	CASIGTWGEQYF
TRBV5-4	TRBJ1-6	.	.	TGTGCCAGCAGCAAGGATCTGGGCGGAGGGGCTTATAATTCACCCCTCCACTTT	CASSKDLGGGAYNSPLHF
TRBV5-1	TRBJ2-5	.	.	TGCGCCAGCGATGACGGGGATAGGGCCCAGTACTTC	CASDDGDRAQYF
TRBV7-6	TRBJ2-7	TRBD2	.	TGTGCCAGCAGCTTGGGGGCGGGGGGCCCACCTTACGAGCAGTACTTC	CASSLGAGGPPYEQYF
TRBV6-5	TRBJ2-2	TRBD1	.	TGTGCCAGCCCAGAGGGGGCCAGGGACACCGGGGAGCTGTTTTTT	CASPEGARDTGELFF
TRBV6-5	TRBJ2-5	TRBD1	.	TGTGCCAGCTGCAAAACAGGGGGCGGCCAAGAGACCCAGTACTTC	CASCKTGGGQETQYF
TRBV2	TRBJ1-1	.	.	TGTGCCAGCTTCGGGGGTGTTGGGACTGAAGCTTTCTTT	CASFGGVGTEAFF
TRBV2	TRBJ2-2	TRBD2	.	TGTGCCAGCAAGACTAGCGGGATCACCGGGGAGCTGTTTTTT	CASKTSGITGELFF
TRBV29-1	TRBJ1-2	.	.	TGCAGCGTTGGGGGCGGGGCAGGCGTAAACTATGGCTACACCTTC	CSVGGGAGVNYGYTF
TRBV24-1	TRBJ2-1	TRBD1	.	TGTGCCACCAGTGATACACGGACAGGGGGTACCTACAATGAGCAGTTCTTC	CATSDTRTGGTYNEQFF
TRBV4-3	TRBJ2-7	TRBD2	.	TGCGCCAGCAGCCAAGGCGTAGCGGGAATCTACGAGCAGTACTTC	CASSQGVAGIYEQYF
TRBV12-3/TRBV12-4	TRBJ1-4	.	.	TGTGCCAGCAGTTATATGGGGGGAAAACTGTTTTTT	CASSYMGGKLFF
TRBV6-6	TRBJ1-1	TRBD1	.	TGTGCCAGCAGAAGGACAGGGAACACTGAAGCTTTCTTT	CASRRTGNTEAFF
TRBV7-2	TRBJ1-2	TRBD1	.	TGTGCAGAGGGGGACAGGGGAGCCCTTAACTATGGCTACACCTTC	CAEGDRGALNYGYTF
TRBV12-3/TRBV12-4	TRBJ1-2	.	.	TGTGCCAGCAGACTAGACGGTGCCTATGGCTACACCTTC	CASRLDGAYGYTF
TRBV13	TRBJ1-4	TRBD1	.	TGTGCCAGCAGCAACGGTCCCGGGACAGAGAATGAAAAACTGTTTTTT	CASSNGPGTENEKLFF
TRBV25-1	TRBJ2-2	TRBD1	.	TGTGCCAGCAAGGGACAGGGGCACACCGGGGAGCTGTTTTTT	CASKGQGHTGELFF
TRBV6-5	TRBJ1-5	.	.	TGTGCCAGCAGCTCCCGGGGGGCGGGAAATCAGCCCCAGCATTTT	CASSSRGAGNQPQHF
TRBV6-5	TRBJ1-2	TRBD1	.	TGTGCCAGCGGGACAGGGCCCTATGGCTACACCTTC	CASGTGPYGYTF
TRBV7-2	TRBJ2-5	TRBD1	once	TGTGCCAGCAGCCTGAGCAGGGGGCAAGAGACCCAGTACTTC	CASSLSRGQETQYF
TRBV20-1	TRBJ2-6	TRBD2	few	TGCAGTGCTAGTGGGTACGGGACTAGCGTGTCGGGGGCCAACGTCCTGACTTTC	CSASGYGTSVSGANVLTF
TRBV5-5	TRBJ2-7	TRBD1	.	TGTGCCAGCAGCTGGGACAGGGATTCCTACGAGCAGTACTTC	CASSWDRDSYEQYF
TRBV2	TRBJ1-1	.	.	TGTGCCAGCAGTGGGGCCAGGACTGAAGCTTTCTTT	CASSGARTEAFF
TRBV28	TRBJ1-5	.	.	TGTGCCAGCACTCCACCGACAGGTCCCGAGCCCCAGCATTTT	CASTPPTGPEPQHF
TRBV7-6	TRBJ2-1	TRBD2	.	TGTGCCAGCAGCTTAGCCCCCTACGCGGGGGAGAACAATGAGCAGTTCTTC	CASSLAPYAGENNEQFF
TRBV13	TRBJ1-1	.	.	TGTGCCAGCAGCTCCTGGGGCGCTGAAGCTTTCTTT	CASSSWGAEAFF
TRBV9	TRBJ2-1	.	.	TGTGCCAGCAGCGTAGTCGGCGGATCCTACAATGAGCAGTTCTTC	CASSVVGGSYNEQFF
TRBV6-6	TRBJ2-3	TRBD2	.	TGTGCCAGCAGCCGATCACCGGTAGCGGGGCTGAATACGCAGTATTTT	CASSRSPVAGLNTQYF
TRBV20-1	TRBJ2-1	.	.	TGCAGTGCGCACACCAATGAGCAGTTCTTC	CSAHTNEQFF
TRBV4-3	TRBJ2-1	.	.	TGCGCCAGCAGCCAAGGCGCGAGGGTCTACAATGAGCAGTTCTTC	CASSQGARVYNEQFF